The clone carrying this T cell receptor beta chain has only one observation. Its antigen remains unknown. This CDR3 is 12 amino acids long. Germline V CDR1 and CDR2: WSHSY, SAAADI. Trimming left V 6 bases short and J 2 bases short, with 6 bases between. This sample is part of a study of brain T cells in children with intractable seizures. Overall study results and limits: Absence of clones before surgery may stem from lower sequencing depth. Only CDR3 sequence similarity suggested viral specificity, without known HCMV serostatus.

TCRdb keeps only in-frame clones here, not all; method: immunoSEQ multiplex PCR. The repertoire holds about 41,000 clones, with more than 80% as singletons. Only cases whose brain tissue showed the highest T cell transcript signatures were sequenced. Patients received at least one anti-epileptic drug before surgery. This TCR was recovered from a girl aged 2 to 9 with tuberous sclerosis and intractable seizures. This sequence joins TRBV10-2 and TRBJ2-3; D is unclear. The sample here was peripheral blood, taken at surgery. The chain's CDR3 is CASRVTTDTQYF. The CDR3, as DNA: TGCGCCAGCAGGGTGACCACAGATACGCAGTATTTT.